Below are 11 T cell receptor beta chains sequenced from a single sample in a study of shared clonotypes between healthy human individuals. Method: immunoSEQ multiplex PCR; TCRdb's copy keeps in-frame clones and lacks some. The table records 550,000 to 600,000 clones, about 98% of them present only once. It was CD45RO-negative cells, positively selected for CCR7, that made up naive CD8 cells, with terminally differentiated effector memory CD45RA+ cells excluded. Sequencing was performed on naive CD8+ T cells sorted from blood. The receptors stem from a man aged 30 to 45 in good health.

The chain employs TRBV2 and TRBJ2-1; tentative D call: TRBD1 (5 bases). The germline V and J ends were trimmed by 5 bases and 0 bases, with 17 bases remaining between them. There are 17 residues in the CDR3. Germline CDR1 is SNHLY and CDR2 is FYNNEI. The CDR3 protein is CASSPGKVAGSYNEQFF. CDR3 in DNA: TGTGCCAGCAGTCCAGGGAAGGTAGCAGGCTCCTACAATGAGCAGTTCTTC.

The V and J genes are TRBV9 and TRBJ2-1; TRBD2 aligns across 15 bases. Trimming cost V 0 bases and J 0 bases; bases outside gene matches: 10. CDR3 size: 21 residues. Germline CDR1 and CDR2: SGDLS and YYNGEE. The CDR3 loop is CASSVGSPGLAGGRSYNEQFF. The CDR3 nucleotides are TGTGCCAGCAGCGTAGGCTCCCCGGGACTAGCGGGAGGCCGCTCCTACAATGAGCAGTTCTTC.

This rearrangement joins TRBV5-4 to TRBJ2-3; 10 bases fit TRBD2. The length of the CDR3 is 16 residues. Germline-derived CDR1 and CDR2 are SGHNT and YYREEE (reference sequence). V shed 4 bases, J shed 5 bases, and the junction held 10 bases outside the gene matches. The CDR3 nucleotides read TGTGCCAGCAGCCCCGCCCCTAGCGGGAGCTTAGATACGCAGTATTTT. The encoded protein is CASSPAPSGSLDTQYF.

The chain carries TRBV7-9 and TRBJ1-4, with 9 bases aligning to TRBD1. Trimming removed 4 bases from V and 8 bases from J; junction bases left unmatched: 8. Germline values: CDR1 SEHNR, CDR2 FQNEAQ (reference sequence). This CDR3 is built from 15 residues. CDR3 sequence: CASSSTGGRKEKLFF. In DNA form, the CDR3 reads TGTGCCAGCAGCTCAACAGGGGGCCGGAAGGAAAAACTGTTTTTT.

In DNA form, the CDR3 reads TGTGCCAGCAGCCAAGTCGGGCGTGAGGAGTGGATGGGCAATGAGCAGTTCTTC. Its protein is CASSQVGREEWMGNEQFF. The chain carries TRBV14 and TRBJ2-1, with D hard to call. The V end was cut by 1 base, the J end by 6 bases, with 22 bases between. The CDR3 consists of 18 residues. The V gene's germline CDR1 is SGHDN and CDR2 FVKESK.

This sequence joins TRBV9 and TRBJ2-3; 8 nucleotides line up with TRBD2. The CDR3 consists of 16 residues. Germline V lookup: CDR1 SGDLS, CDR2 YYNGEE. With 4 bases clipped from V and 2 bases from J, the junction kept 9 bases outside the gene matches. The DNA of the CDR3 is TGTGCCAGCAGCCCTCCCACGGGAGGGGCCACAGATACGCAGTATTTT. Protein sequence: CASSPPTGGATDTQYF.

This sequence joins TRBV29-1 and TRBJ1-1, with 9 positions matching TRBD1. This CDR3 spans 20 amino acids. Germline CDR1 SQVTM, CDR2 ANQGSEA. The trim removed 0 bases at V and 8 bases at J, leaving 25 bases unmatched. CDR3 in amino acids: CSVEDRRDRALIQDGLEAFF. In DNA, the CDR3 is TGCAGCGTTGAAGATCGAAGGGACAGGGCTCTGATACAGGATGGATTAGAAGCTTTCTTT.

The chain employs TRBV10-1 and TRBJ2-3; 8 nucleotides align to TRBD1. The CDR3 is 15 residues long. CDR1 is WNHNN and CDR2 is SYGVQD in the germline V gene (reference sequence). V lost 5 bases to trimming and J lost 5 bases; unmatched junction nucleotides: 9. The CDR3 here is CASSKSRQGRDTQYF. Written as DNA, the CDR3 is TGCGCCAGCAGTAAGAGCAGACAGGGGAGAGATACGCAGTATTTT.

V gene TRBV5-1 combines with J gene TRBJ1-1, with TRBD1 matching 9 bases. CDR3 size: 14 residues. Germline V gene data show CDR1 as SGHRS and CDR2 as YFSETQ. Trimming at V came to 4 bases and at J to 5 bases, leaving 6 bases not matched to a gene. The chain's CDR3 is CASSAGQGFTEAFF. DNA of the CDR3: TGCGCCAGCAGCGCGGGACAGGGTTTTACTGAAGCTTTCTTT.

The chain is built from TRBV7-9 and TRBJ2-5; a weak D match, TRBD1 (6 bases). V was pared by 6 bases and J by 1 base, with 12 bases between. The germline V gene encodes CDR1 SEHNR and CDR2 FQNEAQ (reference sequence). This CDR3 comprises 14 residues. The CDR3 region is CASSSGTPQETQYF. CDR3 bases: TGTGCCAGCAGTTCCGGGACACCCCAAGAGACCCAGTACTTC. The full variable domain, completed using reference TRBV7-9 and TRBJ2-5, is DTGVSQNPRHKITKRGQNVTFRCDPISEHNRLYWYRQTLGQGPEFLTYFQNEAQLEKSRLLSDRFSAERPKGSFSTLEIQRTEQGDSAMYLCASSSGTPQETQYFGPGTRLLVL.

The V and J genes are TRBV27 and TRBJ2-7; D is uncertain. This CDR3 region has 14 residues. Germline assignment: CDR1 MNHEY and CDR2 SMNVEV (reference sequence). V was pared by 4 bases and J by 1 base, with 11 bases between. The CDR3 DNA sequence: TGTGCCAGCAGTTACAGCTCTCCTTCCTACGAGCAGTACTTC. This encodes CASSYSSPSYEQYF.